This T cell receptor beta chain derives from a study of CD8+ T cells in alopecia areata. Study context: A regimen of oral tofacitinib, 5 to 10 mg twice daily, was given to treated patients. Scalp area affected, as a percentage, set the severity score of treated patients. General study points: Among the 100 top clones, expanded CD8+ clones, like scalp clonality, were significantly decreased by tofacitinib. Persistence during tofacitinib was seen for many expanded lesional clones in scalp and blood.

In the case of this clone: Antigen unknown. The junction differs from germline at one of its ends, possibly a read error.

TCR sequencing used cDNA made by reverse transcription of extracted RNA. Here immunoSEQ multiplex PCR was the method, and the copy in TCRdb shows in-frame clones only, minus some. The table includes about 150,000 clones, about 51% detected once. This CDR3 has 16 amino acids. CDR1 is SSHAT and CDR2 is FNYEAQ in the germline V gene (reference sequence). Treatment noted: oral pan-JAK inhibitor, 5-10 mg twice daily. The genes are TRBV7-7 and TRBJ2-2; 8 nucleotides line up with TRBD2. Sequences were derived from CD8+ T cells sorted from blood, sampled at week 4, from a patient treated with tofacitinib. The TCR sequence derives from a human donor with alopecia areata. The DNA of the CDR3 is TGTGCTAGCAGCTTATTCTCCGGGGGGGCGTCCGGGGAGCTGTTTTTT. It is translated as CASSLFSGGASGELFF.